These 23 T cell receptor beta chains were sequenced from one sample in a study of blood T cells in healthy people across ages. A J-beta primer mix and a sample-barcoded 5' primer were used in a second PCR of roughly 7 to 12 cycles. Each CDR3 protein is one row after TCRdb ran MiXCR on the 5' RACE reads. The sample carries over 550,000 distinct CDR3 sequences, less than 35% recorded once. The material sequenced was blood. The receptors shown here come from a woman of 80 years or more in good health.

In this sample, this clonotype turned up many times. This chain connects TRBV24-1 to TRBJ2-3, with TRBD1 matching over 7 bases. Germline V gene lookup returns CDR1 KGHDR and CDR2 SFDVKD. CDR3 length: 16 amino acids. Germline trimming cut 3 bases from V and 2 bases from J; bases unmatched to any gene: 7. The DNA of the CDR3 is TGTGCCACCAGTGATCCATCCGGGACAGACACAGATACGCAGTATTTT. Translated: CATSDPSGTDTDTQYF.

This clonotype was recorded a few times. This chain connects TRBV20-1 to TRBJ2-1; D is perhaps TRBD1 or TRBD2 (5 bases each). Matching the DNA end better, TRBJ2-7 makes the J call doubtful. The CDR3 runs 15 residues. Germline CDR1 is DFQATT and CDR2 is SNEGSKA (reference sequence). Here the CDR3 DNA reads TGCAGTGCTAGACTACGGGATGGGGGTTACAATGAGCAGTACTTC. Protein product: CSARLRDGGYNEQYF.

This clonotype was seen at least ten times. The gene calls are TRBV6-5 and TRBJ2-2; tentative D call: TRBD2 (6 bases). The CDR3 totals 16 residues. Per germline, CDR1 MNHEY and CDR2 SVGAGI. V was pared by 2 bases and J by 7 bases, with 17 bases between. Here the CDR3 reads CASSYGGEGPGGELFF. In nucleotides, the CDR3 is TGTGCCAGCAGTTACGGCGGGGAAGGGCCCGGCGGGGAGCTGTTTTTT.

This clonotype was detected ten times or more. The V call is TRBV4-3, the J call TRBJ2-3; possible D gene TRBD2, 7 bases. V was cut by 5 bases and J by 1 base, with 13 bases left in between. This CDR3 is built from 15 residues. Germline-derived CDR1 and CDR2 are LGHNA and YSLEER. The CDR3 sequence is CASSVGGARTDTQYF. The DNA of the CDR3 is TGCGCCAGCAGCGTGGGGGGGGCCCGCACAGATACGCAGTATTTT.

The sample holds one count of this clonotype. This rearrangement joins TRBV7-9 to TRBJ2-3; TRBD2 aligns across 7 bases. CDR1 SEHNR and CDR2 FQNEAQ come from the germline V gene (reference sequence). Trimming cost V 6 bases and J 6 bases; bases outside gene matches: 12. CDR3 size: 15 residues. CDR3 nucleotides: TGTGCCAGCAGATACAGAGCGGGATTGGGTGATACGCAGTATTTT. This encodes CASRYRAGLGDTQYF.

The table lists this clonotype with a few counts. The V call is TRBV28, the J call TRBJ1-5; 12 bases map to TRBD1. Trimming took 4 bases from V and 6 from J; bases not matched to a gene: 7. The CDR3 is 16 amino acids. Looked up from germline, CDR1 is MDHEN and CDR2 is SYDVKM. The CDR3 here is CASSYAGQGAGQPQHF. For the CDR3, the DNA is TGTGCCAGCAGTTATGCGGGACAGGGGGCCGGTCAGCCCCAGCATTTT.

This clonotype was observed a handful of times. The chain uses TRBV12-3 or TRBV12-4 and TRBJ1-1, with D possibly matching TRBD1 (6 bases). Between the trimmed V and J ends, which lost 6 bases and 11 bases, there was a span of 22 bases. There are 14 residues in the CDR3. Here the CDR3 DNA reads TGTGCCAGCAGGGACAGAGGAGAGATGATGGAGGCTTTCTTT. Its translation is CASRDRGEMMEAFF.

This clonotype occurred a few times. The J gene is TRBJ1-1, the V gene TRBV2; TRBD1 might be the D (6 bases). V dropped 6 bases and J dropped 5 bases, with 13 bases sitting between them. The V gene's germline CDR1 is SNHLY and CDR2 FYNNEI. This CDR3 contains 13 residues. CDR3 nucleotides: TGTGCCAGCAGGGGGACAATGGGGACTGAAGCTTTCTTT. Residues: CASRGTMGTEAFF. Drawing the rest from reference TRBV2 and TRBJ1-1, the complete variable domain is EPEVTQTPSHQVTQMGQEVILRCVPISNHLYFYWYRQILGQKVEFLVSFYNNEISEKSEIFDDQFSVERPDGSNFTLKIRSTKLEDSAMYFCASRGTMGTEAFFGQGTRLTVV.

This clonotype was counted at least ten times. DNA of the CDR3: TGTGCCAGCACCACTCCCGGGGTAATTTACGAGCAGTACTTC. Translation gives CASTTPGVIYEQYF. The gene calls are TRBV6-6 and TRBJ2-7; D is possibly TRBD2 (5 bases). The CDR3 is 14 residues long. Trimming left V 7 bases short and J 4 bases short, with 17 bases between. CDR1 MNHNY and CDR2 SVGAGI come from the germline V gene (reference sequence).

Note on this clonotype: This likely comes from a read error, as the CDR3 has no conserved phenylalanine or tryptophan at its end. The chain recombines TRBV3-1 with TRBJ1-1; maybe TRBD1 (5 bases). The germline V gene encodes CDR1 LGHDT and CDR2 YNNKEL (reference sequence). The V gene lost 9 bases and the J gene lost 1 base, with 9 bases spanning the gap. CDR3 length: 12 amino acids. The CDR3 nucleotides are TGTGCCAGTGGGACTGCGAACACTGAAGCTTTCGTT. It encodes CASGTANTEAFV.

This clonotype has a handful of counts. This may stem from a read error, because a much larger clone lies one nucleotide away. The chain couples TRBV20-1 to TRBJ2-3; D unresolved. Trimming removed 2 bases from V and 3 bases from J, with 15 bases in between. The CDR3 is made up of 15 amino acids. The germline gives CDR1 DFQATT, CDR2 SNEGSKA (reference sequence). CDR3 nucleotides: TGCAGTGCTAGAACACTGGGCAGAAGAACAGATACGCAGTATTTT. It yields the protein CSARTLGRRTDTQYF.

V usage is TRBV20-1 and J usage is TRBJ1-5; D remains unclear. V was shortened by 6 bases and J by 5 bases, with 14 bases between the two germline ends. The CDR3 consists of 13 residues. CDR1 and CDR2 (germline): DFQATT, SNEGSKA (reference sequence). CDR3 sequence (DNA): TGCAGTGCCGGACCCGGGGAGCATCAGCCCCAGCATTTT. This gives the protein CSAGPGEHQPQHF.

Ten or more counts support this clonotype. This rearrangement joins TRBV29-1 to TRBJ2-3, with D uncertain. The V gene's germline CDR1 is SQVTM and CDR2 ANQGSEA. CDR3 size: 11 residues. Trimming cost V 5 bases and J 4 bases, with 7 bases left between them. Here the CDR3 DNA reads TGCAGCGTTTCAGTGGCAGATACGCAGTATTTT. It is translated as CSVSVADTQYF.

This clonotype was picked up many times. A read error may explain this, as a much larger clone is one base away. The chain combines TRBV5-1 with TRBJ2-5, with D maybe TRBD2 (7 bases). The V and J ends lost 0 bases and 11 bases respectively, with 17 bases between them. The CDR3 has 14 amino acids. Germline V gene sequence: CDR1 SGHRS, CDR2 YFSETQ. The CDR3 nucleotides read TGCGCCAGCAGCTTGGCCGGGGGGCTCGATGAGCAGTACTTC. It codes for CASSLAGGLDEQYF.

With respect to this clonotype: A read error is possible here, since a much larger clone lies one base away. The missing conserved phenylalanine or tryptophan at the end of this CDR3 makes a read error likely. The CDR3 DNA reads as TGTGCCAGCCGGAAGGGGACAGGGGGCACTGAAGCTTTCCTT. This sequence encodes CASRKGTGGTEAFL. V is TRBV9 and J is TRBJ1-1, with 11 bases fitting TRBD1. The germline CDR1 and CDR2 sequences are SGDLS and YYNGEE. Trimming removed 7 bases from V and 4 bases from J; junction bases left unmatched: 6. The CDR3 is made up of 14 amino acids.

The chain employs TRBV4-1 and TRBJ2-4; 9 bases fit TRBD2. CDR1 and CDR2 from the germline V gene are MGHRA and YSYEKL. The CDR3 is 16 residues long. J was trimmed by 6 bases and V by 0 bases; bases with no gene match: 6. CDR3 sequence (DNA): TGCGCCAGCAGCCAAGAAAGGGCTAGCGGGGCAAACATTCAGTACTTC. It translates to CASSQERASGANIQYF.

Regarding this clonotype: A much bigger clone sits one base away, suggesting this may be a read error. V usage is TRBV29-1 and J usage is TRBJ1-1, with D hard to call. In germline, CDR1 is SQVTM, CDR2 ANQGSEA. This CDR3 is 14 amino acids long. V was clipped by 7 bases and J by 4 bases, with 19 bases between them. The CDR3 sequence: CSASRRGFGTEAFF. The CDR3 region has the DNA TGCAGCGCGAGTCGGAGAGGCTTCGGCACTGAAGCTTTCTTT.

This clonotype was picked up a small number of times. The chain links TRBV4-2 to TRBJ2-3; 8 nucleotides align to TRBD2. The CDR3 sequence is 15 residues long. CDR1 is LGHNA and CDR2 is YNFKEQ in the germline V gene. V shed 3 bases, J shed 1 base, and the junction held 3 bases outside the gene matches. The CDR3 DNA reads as TGTGCCAGCAGCCAGGTGACTAGCGGCACAGATACGCAGTATTTT. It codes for CASSQVTSGTDTQYF.

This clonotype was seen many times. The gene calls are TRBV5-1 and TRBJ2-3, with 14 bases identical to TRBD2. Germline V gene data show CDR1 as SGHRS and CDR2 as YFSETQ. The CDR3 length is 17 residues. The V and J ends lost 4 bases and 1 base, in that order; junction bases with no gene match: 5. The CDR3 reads CASSPRLAGGGTDTQYF. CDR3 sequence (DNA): TGCGCCAGCAGCCCCCGACTAGCGGGGGGGGGCACAGATACGCAGTATTTT.

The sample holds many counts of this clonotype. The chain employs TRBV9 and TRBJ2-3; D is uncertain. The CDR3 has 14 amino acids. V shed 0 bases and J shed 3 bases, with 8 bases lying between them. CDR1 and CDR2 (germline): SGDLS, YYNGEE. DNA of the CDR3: TGTGCCAGCAGCGTAGAACTTGCGACAGATACGCAGTATTTT. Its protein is CASSVELATDTQYF. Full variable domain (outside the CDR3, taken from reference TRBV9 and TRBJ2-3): DSGVTQTPKHLITATGQRVTLRCSPRSGDLSVYWYQQSLDQGLQFLIQYYNGEERAKGNILERFSAQQFPDLHSELNLSSLELGDSALYFCASSVELATDTQYFGPGTRLTVL.

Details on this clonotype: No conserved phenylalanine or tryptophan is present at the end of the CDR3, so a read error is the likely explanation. The CDR3 region is CASSSGTSGGSEQFV. CDR3 DNA sequence: TGTGCCAGCAGCTCCGGGACTAGCGGGGGAAGTGAGCAGTTCGTC. This chain links TRBV11-1 with TRBJ2-1; 14 bases are a match to TRBD2. This CDR3 is built from 15 residues. V was clipped by 4 bases and J by 9 bases; unmatched bases: 5. The germline gives CDR1 SGHAT, CDR2 FQDESV (reference sequence).

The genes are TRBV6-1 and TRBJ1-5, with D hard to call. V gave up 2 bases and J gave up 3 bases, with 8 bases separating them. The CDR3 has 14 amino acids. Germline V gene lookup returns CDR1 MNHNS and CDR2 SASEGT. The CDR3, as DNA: TGTGCCAGCAGTGAACCGGGGAACAATCAGCCCCAGCATTTT. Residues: CASSEPGNNQPQHF.

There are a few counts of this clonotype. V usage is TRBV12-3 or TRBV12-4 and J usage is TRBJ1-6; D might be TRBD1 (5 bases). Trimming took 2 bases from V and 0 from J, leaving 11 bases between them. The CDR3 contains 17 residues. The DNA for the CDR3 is TGTGCCAGCAGTTTATGGTCCGGGGGCTCCTATAATTCACCCCTCCACTTT. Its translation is CASSLWSGGSYNSPLHF.